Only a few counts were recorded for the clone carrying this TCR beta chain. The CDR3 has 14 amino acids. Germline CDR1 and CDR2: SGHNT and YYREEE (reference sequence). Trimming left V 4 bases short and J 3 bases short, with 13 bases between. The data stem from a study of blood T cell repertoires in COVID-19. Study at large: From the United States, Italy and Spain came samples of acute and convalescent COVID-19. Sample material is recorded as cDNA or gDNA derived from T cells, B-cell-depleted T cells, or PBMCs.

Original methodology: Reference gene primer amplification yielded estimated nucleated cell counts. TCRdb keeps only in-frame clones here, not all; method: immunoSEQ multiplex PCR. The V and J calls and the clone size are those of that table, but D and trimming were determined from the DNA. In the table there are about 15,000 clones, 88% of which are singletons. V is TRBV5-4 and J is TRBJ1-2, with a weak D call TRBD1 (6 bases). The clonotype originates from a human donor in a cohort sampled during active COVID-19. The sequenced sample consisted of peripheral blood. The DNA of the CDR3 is TGTGCCAGCAGCAGGCCAGGGGCAGACTATGGCTACACCTTC. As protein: CASSRPGADYGYTF. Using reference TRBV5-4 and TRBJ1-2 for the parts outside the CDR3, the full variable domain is ETGVTQSPTHLIKTRGQQVTLRCSSQSGHNTVSWYQQALGQGPQFIFQYYREEENGRGNFPPRFSGLQFPNYSSELNVNALELDDSALYLCASSRPGADYGYTFGSGTRLTVV.